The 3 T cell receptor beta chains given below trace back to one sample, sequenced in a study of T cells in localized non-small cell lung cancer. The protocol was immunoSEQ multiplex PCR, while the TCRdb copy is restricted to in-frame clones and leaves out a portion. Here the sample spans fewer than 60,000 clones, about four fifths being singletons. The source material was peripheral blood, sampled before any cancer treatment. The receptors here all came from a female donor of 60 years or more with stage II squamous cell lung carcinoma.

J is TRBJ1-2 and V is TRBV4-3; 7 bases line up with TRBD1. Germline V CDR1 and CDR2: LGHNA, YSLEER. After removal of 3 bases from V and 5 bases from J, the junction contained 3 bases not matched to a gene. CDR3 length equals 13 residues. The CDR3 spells CASSQDRFYGYTF. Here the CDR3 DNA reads TGCGCCAGCAGCCAGGACAGGTTTTATGGCTACACCTTC.

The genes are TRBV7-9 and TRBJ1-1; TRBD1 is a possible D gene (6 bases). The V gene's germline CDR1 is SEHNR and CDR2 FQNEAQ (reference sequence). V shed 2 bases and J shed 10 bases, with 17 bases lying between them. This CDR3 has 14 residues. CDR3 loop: CASSLSGAGGVAFF. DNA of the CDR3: TGTGCCAGCAGCTTATCCGGGGCTGGGGGCGTAGCTTTCTTT.

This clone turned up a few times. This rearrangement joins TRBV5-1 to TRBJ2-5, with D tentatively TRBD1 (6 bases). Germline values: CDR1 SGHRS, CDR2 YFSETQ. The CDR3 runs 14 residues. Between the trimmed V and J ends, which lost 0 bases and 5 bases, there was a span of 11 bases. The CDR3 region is CASSLGGPQETQYF. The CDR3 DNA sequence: TGCGCCAGCAGCTTGGGGGGGCCTCAGGAGACCCAGTACTTC.